This passage covers 21 T cell receptor beta chains from one sample sequenced in a study of cytomegalovirus exposure and HLA in healthy donors. The PCR ran on 60 Vbeta and 13 Jbeta primers. Method: immunoSEQ multiplex PCR; TCRdb's copy keeps in-frame clones and lacks some. This sample has approximately 110,000 clones, with over 65% found just once. The sample was PBMCs. The source is a man between 45 and 60 years old in good health and CMV-seronegative.

The chain links TRBV6-1 to TRBJ1-1; a weak D match, TRBD1 (5 bases). Germline CDR1 reads MNHNS; CDR2 reads SASEGT. The V end was cut by 3 bases, the J end by 0 bases, with 11 bases between. This CDR3 has 15 amino acids. The CDR3 DNA is TGTGCCAGCAGTGAGGAGACAGCAATGAACACTGAAGCTTTCTTT. Amino acid sequence: CASSEETAMNTEAFF.

The chain combines TRBV19 with TRBJ2-7, with 7 bases identical to TRBD1. The J segment lost 0 bases and the V segment lost 4 bases, leaving 3 bases of the junction unmatched. CDR1 is LNHDA and CDR2 is SQIVND in the germline V gene (reference sequence). The CDR3 covers 14 residues. CDR3 in DNA: TGTGCCAGTAGTACTTGGGACAGCTCCTACGAGCAGTACTTC. Amino acids: CASSTWDSSYEQYF.

The V gene is TRBV9, the J gene TRBJ2-2, with 8 bases lining up with TRBD1. This CDR3 contains 17 residues. The germline CDR1 and CDR2 sequences are SGDLS and YYNGEE. After removal of 3 bases from V and 3 bases from J, the junction contained 10 bases not matched to a gene. DNA for the CDR3: TGTGCCAGCAGCGGCTTCCGACAGGGGAGGTACACCGGGGAGCTGTTTTTT. This encodes CASSGFRQGRYTGELFF.

The gene calls are TRBV9 and TRBJ1-6, with D possibly being TRBD1 (6 bases). The germline CDR1 and CDR2 sequences are SGDLS and YYNGEE. V was cut by 3 bases and J by 9 bases, with 19 bases left in between. CDR3 length equals 16 residues. Here the CDR3 DNA reads TGTGCCAGCAGCGCACGCTCCGGGGGGGCTGGTTCACCCCTCCACTTT. This translates into CASSARSGGAGSPLHF.

In regard to this clone: This same CDR3 is encoded by further DNA sequences in the sample. This chain links TRBV19 with TRBJ1-5; 9 positions agree with TRBD1. This CDR3 has 16 amino acids. Germline V gives CDR1 LNHDA, CDR2 SQIVND (reference sequence). V shed 5 bases and J 2 bases; nucleotides not matched to a gene: 7. The CDR3 DNA sequence: TGTGCCAGTAGTCCGTCCCGGGACAGGGGCAATCAGCCCCAGCATTTT. Residues: CASSPSRDRGNQPQHF.

The chain has TRBV11-2 and TRBJ2-5; D is undetermined. Germline assignment: CDR1 SGHAT and CDR2 FQNNGV. The CDR3 sequence is 13 residues long. With 1 base removed from V and 2 bases from J, the gap between germline ends came to 5 bases. CDR3 sequence: CASSLGRQETQYF. CDR3 nucleotide sequence: TGTGCCAGCAGCTTAGGGAGACAAGAGACCCAGTACTTC.

This chain links TRBV9 with TRBJ1-2, with 8 bases aligning to TRBD1. Germline trimming cut 4 bases from V and 8 bases from J; bases unmatched to any gene: 1. The CDR3 is 11 residues long. CDR1 and CDR2 from the germline V gene are SGDLS and YYNGEE. CDR3 DNA sequence: TGTGCCAGCAGCACAGGGGGAGGCTACACCTTC. Its protein product is CASSTGGGYTF.

There are a few counts of this clone. The chain is built from TRBV28 and TRBJ2-1, with 10 bases lining up with TRBD2. CDR3 size: 15 residues. Germline V gene lookup returns CDR1 MDHEN and CDR2 SYDVKM. With 6 bases clipped from V and 3 bases from J, the junction kept 5 bases outside the gene matches. CDR3 region: CASSEGLAYYNEQFF. The CDR3 DNA sequence: TGTGCCAGCAGCGAGGGACTAGCGTACTACAATGAGCAGTTCTTC.

This chain uses TRBV5-1 with TRBJ2-5, with 7 positions matching TRBD2. Trimming took 4 bases from V and 5 from J; bases not matched to a gene: 5. The CDR3 consists of 13 residues. The germline V gene encodes CDR1 SGHRS and CDR2 YFSETQ. The CDR3 is CASSIRGDETQYF. As DNA, the CDR3 is TGCGCCAGCAGCATACGGGGGGACGAGACCCAGTACTTC.

V is TRBV4-2 and J is TRBJ2-3; 13 bases match TRBD2. Germline-derived CDR1 and CDR2 are LGHNA and YNFKEQ. V dropped 3 bases and J dropped 3; count of bases not matched to a gene: 9. The length of the CDR3 is 18 residues. The CDR3 protein is CASSQQQLAGGATDTQYF. Written as DNA, the CDR3 is TGTGCCAGCAGCCAGCAACAACTAGCGGGGGGGGCAACAGATACGCAGTATTTT.

This chain joins TRBV19 and TRBJ1-2, with 11 bases aligning to TRBD1. The CDR3 extends over 14 amino acids. Germline loops: CDR1 LNHDA, CDR2 SQIVND (reference sequence). The junction had 4 bases not matched to a gene; V was cut back by 9 bases and J by 1 base. The CDR3 sequence is CASQDRGRNYGYTF. The CDR3 region has the DNA TGTGCCAGCCAGGACAGGGGGCGTAACTATGGCTACACCTTC.

The chain links TRBV7-3 to TRBJ2-2, with D perhaps matching TRBD1 (6 bases). The germline V gene has CDR1 SGHTA and CDR2 FQGTGA. The CDR3 extends over 16 amino acids. V was trimmed by 1 base and J by 5 bases, leaving 14 bases between them. CDR3 sequence: CASSLNPRGTTGELFF. CDR3 in DNA: TGTGCCAGCAGCTTAAATCCCCGTGGGACAACCGGGGAGCTGTTTTTT.

The rearrangement joins TRBV25-1 to TRBJ2-3; 9 bases are a match to TRBD1. The length of the CDR3 is 16 residues. CDR1 is MGHDK, CDR2 SYGVNS, per germline. Germline trimming cut 5 bases from V and 3 bases from J; bases unmatched to any gene: 9. CDR3 sequence reads: CASSPYRGLVTDTQYF. CDR3 DNA sequence: TGTGCCAGCAGTCCGTACAGGGGGCTTGTGACAGATACGCAGTATTTT.

This clone showed up just a few times. The genes are TRBV5-6 and TRBJ2-5, with D perhaps TRBD2 (5 bases). The CDR3 contains 13 residues. The germline V gene encodes CDR1 SGHDT and CDR2 YYEEEE. V lost 0 bases and J lost 4, with 7 bases in between. CDR3 protein: CASSLAEGETQYF. The CDR3 DNA sequence: TGTGCCAGCAGCTTGGCTGAGGGAGAGACCCAGTACTTC.

This chain uses TRBV18 with TRBJ1-6; TRBD1 matches at 7 bases. Germline lookup yields CDR1 KGHSH and CDR2 LQKENI. CDR3 length: 17 residues. J was trimmed by 10 bases and V by 3 bases; bases with no gene match: 15. In DNA form, the CDR3 reads TGTGCCAGCTCACCGTTCAACCCTCGACAGGGAAACTCACCCCTCCACTTT. It specifies CASSPFNPRQGNSPLHF.

This chain connects TRBV30 to TRBJ2-7; 8 bases map to TRBD2. CDR1 is GTSNPN and CDR2 is SVGIG in the germline V gene (reference sequence). CDR3 size: 14 residues. J gave up 2 bases and V 3 bases, and 6 bases lay outside the gene matches. The CDR3 protein is CAWRGGGGPYEQYF. CDR3 sequence (DNA): TGTGCCTGGAGAGGAGGCGGGGGGCCCTACGAGCAGTACTTC.

This chain joins TRBV7-3 and TRBJ2-3; 11 bases are a match to TRBD2. V was pared by 3 bases and J by 4 bases, with 3 bases of the junction left unmatched. CDR3 length equals 15 residues. The germline V gene encodes CDR1 SGHTA and CDR2 FQGTGA. CDR3 sequence reads: CASSFSGGAADTQYF. CDR3 nucleotide sequence: TGTGCCAGCAGCTTTAGCGGGGGGGCTGCAGATACGCAGTATTTT.

The chain joins TRBV14 to TRBJ2-2, with D tentatively TRBD1 (5 bases). The CDR3 extends over 17 amino acids. Germline V gives CDR1 SGHDN, CDR2 FVKESK. Trimming took off 1 base at V and 6 bases at J, with 18 bases between the two ends. Here the CDR3 DNA reads TGTGCCAGCAGCCAAGGCTTAAGCAGGGATGTTCCCGGGGAGCTGTTTTTT. Its translation: CASSQGLSRDVPGELFF.

This chain links TRBV30 with TRBJ2-3; 7 bases agree with TRBD2. Germline trimming cut 4 bases from V and 1 base from J; bases unmatched to any gene: 2. Germline CDR1 and CDR2: GTSNPN and SVGIG (reference sequence). The CDR3 consists of 13 residues. Written as DNA, the CDR3 is TGTGCCTGGACCCGGGGGGGCACAGATACGCAGTATTTT. It translates to CAWTRGGTDTQYF.

The count of this clone is one. The chain employs TRBV5-1 and TRBJ1-1; D is uncertain. Trimming took off 1 base at V and 0 bases at J, with 7 bases between the two ends. The CDR3 is 14 residues long. Germline values: CDR1 SGHRS, CDR2 YFSETQ. Here the CDR3 DNA reads TGCGCCAGCAGCTTGCAACCTATGAACACTGAAGCTTTCTTT. Protein: CASSLQPMNTEAFF.

The V gene is TRBV19, the J gene TRBJ1-3, with 8 bases fitting TRBD1. CDR1 is LNHDA and CDR2 is SQIVND in the germline V gene (reference sequence). The CDR3 has 15 amino acids. Trimming at V came to 4 bases and at J to 2 bases, leaving 4 bases not matched to a gene. CDR3 nucleotides: TGTGCCAGTAGTACCCGGACAGGGACTGGAAACACCATATATTTT. It codes for CASSTRTGTGNTIYF.